These T cell receptor beta chains were read from a single sample in a study of a mutant IDH1 vaccine in newly diagnosed glioma. Clones were sequenced by immunoSEQ multiplex PCR, and TCRdb holds only the in-frame ones, with some missing. The sample has around 120,000 clones, about four fifths seen once. These receptors' targets are unknown. The source was PBMCs, collected from a glioma patient whose treatment included an IDH1 peptide vaccine. These receptors were obtained from a man aged 35 to 55 with glioma. Both conserved end residues are part of each CDR3. Fields, in order: J gene, D gene, V gene, clone size, CDR3 DNA, CDR3 protein. A D gene is named only where the DNA matches it firmly. Clone size is stated in some rows and not others, as once, few, many or a class when expanded.

TRBJ2-7	-	TRBV29-1	once	TGCAGCGTTAAAGGTGCAGATCAGAGCTCCTACGAGCAGTACTTC	CSVKGADQSSYEQYF
TRBJ1-5	-	TRBV27	-	TGTGCCAGCAGTTTAACCGGGAATAGCAATCAGCCCCAGCATTTT	CASSLTGNSNQPQHF
TRBJ1-5	TRBD1	TRBV7-9	-	TGTGCCAGCAGCTTAGAGGACAGGGAGGCCCAGCATTTT	CASSLEDREAQHF
TRBJ2-1	TRBD2	TRBV4-3	-	TGCGCCAGCAGCCAACCCGGACTAGAAAGTCTCGATGAGCAGTTCTTC	CASSQPGLESLDEQFF
TRBJ1-2	TRBD1	TRBV7-2	-	TGTGCCAGCAGCTTTGACAGGGAATCCGGCTACACCTTC	CASSFDRESGYTF
TRBJ2-7	TRBD2	TRBV11-2	-	TGTGCCAGCAGTCGGGCGGGGACTAGCGGGAGCGTCCTAAGGGAGCAGTACTTC	CASSRAGTSGSVLREQYF
TRBJ2-2	-	TRBV11-2	-	TGTGCCAGCAGCTCAAGCGCCGCCGGGACCCCCACCGGGGAGCTGTTTTTT	CASSSSAAGTPTGELFF
TRBJ1-2	TRBD1	TRBV13	-	TGTGCCAGCAGCTTAGAAGGAGAGCAGGGGGTCTCGGGCTACACCTTC	CASSLEGEQGVSGYTF
TRBJ2-3	-	TRBV25-1	-	TGTGCCAGCAGTGAATTCTCGGGGAGTGGGGATACGCAGTATTTT	CASSEFSGSGDTQYF
TRBJ2-1	-	TRBV5-1	once	TGCGCCAGCAACCAATTGGAGAATGAGCAGTTCTTC	CASNQLENEQFF
TRBJ1-2	-	TRBV7-2	-	TGTGCCAGCAGCTCCCAACGGGGGGCGAATGGCTACACCTTC	CASSSQRGANGYTF
TRBJ1-1	-	TRBV4-3	few	TGCGCCAGCAGCCAAGAGCTTATCGGCAGGGGCACTGAAGCTTTCTTT	CASSQELIGRGTEAFF
TRBJ2-1	-	TRBV7-2	-	TGTGCCAGCAGCCCTCTCGGGGGCCCGGCCTACAATGAGCAGTTCTTC	CASSPLGGPAYNEQFF
TRBJ2-7	-	TRBV5-6	-	TGTGCCAGCACCTTGGGACCCAACTCCTACGAGCAGTACTTC	CASTLGPNSYEQYF
TRBJ2-7	-	TRBV13	-	TGTGCCAGCAGCTTACGGGGGGCGCCTCACGAGCAGTACTTC	CASSLRGAPHEQYF
TRBJ2-2	TRBD1	TRBV7-6	-	TGTGCCAGCAGCTTAAGAACAGGGGGAACCACCGGGGAGCTGTTTTTT	CASSLRTGGTTGELFF
TRBJ2-5	TRBD1	TRBV5-6	-	TGTGCCAGCAGCAGAGCGGGACAGGGGGGAGAGACCCAGTACTTC	CASSRAGQGGETQYF
TRBJ1-1	TRBD1	TRBV6-5	-	TGTGCCAGCAGCTGGACAGGGGGCAACACTGAAGCTTTCTTT	CASSWTGGNTEAFF
TRBJ2-3	-	TRBV9	many	TGTGCCAGCAGCGTAGGCCTCTTGGGGGATACGCAGTATTTT	CASSVGLLGDTQYF
TRBJ2-5	-	TRBV20-1	-	TGCAGCGTGGACGGGAAAGAGACCCAGTACTTC	CSVDGKETQYF
TRBJ2-7	-	TRBV5-1	-	TGCGCCAGCAGCTTGGACCCTCTCTCCTACGAGCAGTACTTC	CASSLDPLSYEQYF
TRBJ2-7	-	TRBV6-5	-	TGTGCCAGCAATCCCCGGGGGCTGACCTACGAGCAGTACTTC	CASNPRGLTYEQYF
TRBJ1-1	-	TRBV7-6	once	TGTGCCAGCAGCTTAGACGGGGCCGGGAACACTGAAGCTTTCTTT	CASSLDGAGNTEAFF
TRBJ1-5	-	TRBV29-1	once	TGCAGCGTTGCCGGGGGTACGAGCAATCAGCCCCAGCATTTT	CSVAGGTSNQPQHF
TRBJ2-7	-	TRBV6-5	-	TGTGCCAGCAGTCCCGGACGGAGGCCTTCCTACGAGCAGTACTTC	CASSPGRRPSYEQYF
TRBJ2-7	-	TRBV6-5	-	TGTGCCAGCAGTTCGGGCGGAATCTCCTACGAGCAGTACTTC	CASSSGGISYEQYF
TRBJ2-2	-	TRBV9	-	TGTGCCAGCAGCGTGCCGGTTGGGGCAACCGGGGAGCTGTTTTTT	CASSVPVGATGELFF
TRBJ2-2	TRBD1	TRBV12-5	-	TGTGCTAGCGCTTCAGGGGGAGACACCGGGGAGCTGTTTTTT	CASASGGDTGELFF
TRBJ1-2	-	TRBV7-9	few	TGTGCCAGCAGCTTTTTCATGGGAACGGATGGCTACACCTTC	CASSFFMGTDGYTF
TRBJ1-5	-	TRBV30	-	TGTGCCTGGAACGTGGGGGGGGGATATAGCAATCAGCCCCAGCATTTT	CAWNVGGGYSNQPQHF
TRBJ2-7	-	TRBV7-2	-	TGTGCCAGCAGCTCCTATAGCGGCGGGGGCCCCTACGAGCAGTACTTC	CASSSYSGGGPYEQYF
TRBJ1-1	TRBD1	TRBV19	few	TGTGCCAGTAGTATAGAGGGGACAGGGGCTGAAGCTTTCTTT	CASSIEGTGAEAFF
TRBJ1-2	-	TRBV7-2	-	TGTGCCAGCAGCACGGCTACGGTTGGCTACACCTTC	CASSTATVGYTF
TRBJ2-3	TRBD2	TRBV2	-	TGTGCCAGCAGCCAAGCGGGAGGGCCGGTAGATACGCAGTATTTT	CASSQAGGPVDTQYF
TRBJ2-7	-	TRBV7-9	once	TGTGCCAGCAGCTCCCTTGGTGGGCAGGGACGCGAGCAGTACTTC	CASSSLGGQGREQYF
TRBJ1-2	-	TRBV11-1	-	TGTGCCAGCAGCCTCGGACAAGGGTATGGCTACACCTTC	CASSLGQGYGYTF
TRBJ1-2	TRBD1	TRBV6-6	-	TGTGCCAGCAGATTCCAAGGACAGGCGGTGAGGGGCTACACCTTC	CASRFQGQAVRGYTF
TRBJ2-2	TRBD2	TRBV7-7	-	TGTGCTAGCAGCCTCGGTCCTAGCGGGGGGGCCCGCACCGGGGAGCTGTTTTTT	CASSLGPSGGARTGELFF
TRBJ2-3	TRBD2	TRBV7-9	-	TGTGCCAGCAGCCCCGGACTAGCGGCAGATACGCAGTATTTT	CASSPGLAADTQYF
TRBJ1-4	-	TRBV25-1	-	TGTGCCAGCAGTGAATTGTGGGGTATGAATGAAAAACTGTTTTTT	CASSELWGMNEKLFF
TRBJ1-1	-	TRBV30	-	TGTGCCTGCGACGTTGAGATAGGACAGAACACTGAAGCTTTCTTT	CACDVEIGQNTEAFF
TRBJ1-5	-	TRBV9	many	TGTGCCAGCAGCTTTGGGCCGGGGCAGCCCCAGCATTTT	CASSFGPGQPQHF
TRBJ1-1	-	TRBV19	-	TGTGCCAGTAGTATAGGACAGGACTTCGCTGAAGCTTTCTTT	CASSIGQDFAEAFF
TRBJ2-4	-	TRBV4-2	-	TGTGCCAGCAGCCAAGCGAGGGGAGCCAAAAACATTCAGTACTTC	CASSQARGAKNIQYF
TRBJ2-3	TRBD2	TRBV9	-	TGTGCCAGCAGCGTAGGAAGCGGGAGGGCCATCACAGATACGCAGTATTTT	CASSVGSGRAITDTQYF
TRBJ1-2	-	TRBV5-1	few	TGCGCCAGCAGCACCTCGACAGGTGGGGGCTATGGCTACACCTTC	CASSTSTGGGYGYTF
TRBJ2-5	-	TRBV7-9	-	TGTGCCAGCAGCTCAGGACAAAGGATACAAGAGACCCAGTACTTC	CASSSGQRIQETQYF
TRBJ2-7	TRBD1	TRBV7-9	-	TGTGCCAGCAGCTTAGTCGGGACGAGGGGGCATGAGCAGTACTTC	CASSLVGTRGHEQYF
TRBJ2-3	TRBD2	TRBV27	-	TGTGCCAGCAGTTTATTGGCTAGCGGGGGGGCAGATACGCAGTATTTT	CASSLLASGGADTQYF
TRBJ1-3	-	TRBV10-2	-	TGCGCCAGCAGTGCCTACAGGGTGCACTCTGGAAACACCATATATTTT	CASSAYRVHSGNTIYF
TRBJ2-5	TRBD2	TRBV27	-	TGTGCCAGCAGTCCCTGGGTAACTAGCGGGAGGGGAGAGACCCAGTACTTC	CASSPWVTSGRGETQYF
TRBJ1-3	-	TRBV11-3	-	TGTGCCAGCAGCTCTGATTCCTCTGGAAACACCATATATTTT	CASSSDSSGNTIYF
TRBJ2-5	TRBD1	TRBV5-1	-	TGCGCCAGCAGCTTGGCGGCAGGGGGGACCCAGTACTTC	CASSLAAGGTQYF
TRBJ2-3	-	TRBV4-3	few	TGCGCCAGCAGCCTCCAGGGGGGCAGCACAGATACGCAGTATTTT	CASSLQGGSTDTQYF
TRBJ2-3	-	TRBV7-6	few	TGTGCCAGCAGCTTAGCTCACAGCAGCACAGATACGCAGTATTTT	CASSLAHSSTDTQYF
TRBJ2-7	-	TRBV10-3	once	TGTGCCAGCAGTGCCGGGTTTGACTACGAGCAGTACTTC	CASSAGFDYEQYF
TRBJ2-5	-	TRBV5-6	-	TGTGCCAGCAGCTTAAGGGTTCAAGAGACCCAGTACTTC	CASSLRVQETQYF
TRBJ2-7	-	TRBV2	-	TGTGCCAGCAGTGAAACCCTAGGGGTTGGGGAGCAGTACTTC	CASSETLGVGEQYF
TRBJ1-6	-	TRBV6-6	once	TGTGCCAGCAGTGGACAGAGCTCCTATAATTCACCCCTCCACTTT	CASSGQSSYNSPLHF
TRBJ2-1	-	TRBV5-1	-	TGCGCCAGCAGCTTGACGGCGGAGACTGAGCAGTTCTTC	CASSLTAETEQFF